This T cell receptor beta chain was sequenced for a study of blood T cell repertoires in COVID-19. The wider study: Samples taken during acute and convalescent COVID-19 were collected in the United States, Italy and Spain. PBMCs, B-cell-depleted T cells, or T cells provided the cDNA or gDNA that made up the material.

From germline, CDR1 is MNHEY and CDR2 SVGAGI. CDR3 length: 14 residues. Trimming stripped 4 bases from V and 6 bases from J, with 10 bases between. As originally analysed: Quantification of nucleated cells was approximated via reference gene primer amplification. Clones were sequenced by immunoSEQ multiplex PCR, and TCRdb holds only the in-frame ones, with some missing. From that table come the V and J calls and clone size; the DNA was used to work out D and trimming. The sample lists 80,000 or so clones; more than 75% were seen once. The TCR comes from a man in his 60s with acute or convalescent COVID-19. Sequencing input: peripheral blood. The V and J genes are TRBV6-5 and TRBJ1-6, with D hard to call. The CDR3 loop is CASSSGAANSPLHF. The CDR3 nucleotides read TGTGCCAGCAGTTCCGGCGCGGCTAATTCACCCCTCCACTTT.